The entry that follows covers one T cell receptor beta chain sequence. What it binds is not known. These data come from a study of Ad26.COV2.S vaccination and SARS-CoV-2 variants. The study, taken as a whole, reports: Total T cell responses were possibly underestimated by TCR breadth and depth analyses.

Germline V gene sequence: CDR1 MNHEY, CDR2 SMNVEV (reference sequence). The junction had 10 bases not matched to a gene; V was cut back by 4 bases and J by 2 bases. The CDR3 has 17 residues. As to treatment: around 19 received Ad26.COV2.S at low or high dose, single or two shots; about 5 received placebo; per-sample allocation not given. Sampling was done on day 63 after the first vaccine or placebo injection. The method was immunoSEQ multiplex PCR; TCRdb's version includes in-frame clones alone and lacks a portion of them. This sample has hundreds of thousands of clones; more than 85% occur once, and the top ten carry 5%.

This chain uses TRBV27 with TRBJ2-3; TRBD1 matches at 9 bases. The sequenced sample was peripheral blood, obtained in a trial of Ad26.COV2.S vaccine versus placebo. The sequence came from a person between 18 and 65 years old who received the Ad26.COV2.S COVID-19 vaccine or a placebo. In DNA form, the CDR3 reads TGTGCCAGCAGTTCCGCAGGGACAGGGTCCCCCACAGATACGCAGTATTTT. It yields the protein CASSSAGTGSPTDTQYF.